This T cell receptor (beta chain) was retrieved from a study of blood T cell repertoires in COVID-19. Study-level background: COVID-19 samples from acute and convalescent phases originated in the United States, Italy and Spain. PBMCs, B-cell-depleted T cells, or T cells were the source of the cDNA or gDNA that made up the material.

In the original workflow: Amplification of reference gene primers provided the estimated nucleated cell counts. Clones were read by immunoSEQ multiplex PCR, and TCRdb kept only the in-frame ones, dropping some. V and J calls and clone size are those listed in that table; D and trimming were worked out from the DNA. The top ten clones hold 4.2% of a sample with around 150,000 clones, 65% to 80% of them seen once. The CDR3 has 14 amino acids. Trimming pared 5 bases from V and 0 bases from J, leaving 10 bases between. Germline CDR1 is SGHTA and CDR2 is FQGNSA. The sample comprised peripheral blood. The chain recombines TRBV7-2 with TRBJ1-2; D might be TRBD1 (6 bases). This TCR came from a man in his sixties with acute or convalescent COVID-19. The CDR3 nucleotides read TGTGCCAGCAGCCCAGGACAGACTAACTATGGCTACACCTTC. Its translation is CASSPGQTNYGYTF.